This TCR beta chain comes out of a study of blood T cell repertoires in COVID-19. Across the study: Samples taken during acute and convalescent COVID-19 were collected in the United States, Italy and Spain. PBMCs, B-cell-depleted T cells, or T cells were the source of the cDNA or gDNA that made up the material.

This CDR3 comprises 16 residues. The V and J ends lost 5 bases and 3 bases respectively, with 20 bases between them. Germline V gives CDR1 MDHEN, CDR2 SYDVKM. Authors' processing steps: For nucleated cells, counts were estimated from reference gene primer amplification. Using immunoSEQ multiplex PCR, the repertoire was profiled, and TCRdb retains in-frame clones only, with some absent. V and J calls and clone size are as listed in that table; D and trimming were resolved from the DNA. The table includes 95,000 to 150,000 clones, roughly 80% detected once. This chain joins TRBV28 and TRBJ2-7, with D maybe TRBD2 (7 bases). Sample: peripheral blood. The origin of this receptor is a human donor in a cohort sampled during active COVID-19. CDR3 amino acids: CASSEKKGEGLYEQYF. The CDR3 region has the DNA TGTGCCAGCAGTGAGAAAAAGGGGGAGGGCCTCTACGAGCAGTACTTC.